A selection of T cell receptor beta chains follows, all from one sample in a study of CD8 T cells in ankylosing spondylitis. TCRdb used MiXCR to reprocess the 5' RACE reads, holding one entry per CDR3 protein. This table has 300,000 to 400,000 distinct CDR3 sequences, approximately 20% appearing once. The sample consisted of blood, either unsorted or a sorted T cell fraction (not recorded which). These receptor sequences come from a male donor with ankylosing spondylitis. The CDR3 runs from the conserved cysteine through the conserved F or W. A D gene is named only where the DNA matches it firmly. Clone sizes are given selectively: once, few, many, or a class where the clone is expanded.

v_call	j_call	d_call	cdr3_length	clone_size	cdr3_nt	cdr3_aa
TRBV20-1	TRBJ2-3	TRBD1	15	-	TGCAGTGCCCGACAGGGGGGGCCTTACACAGATACGCAGTATTTT	CSARQGGPYTDTQYF
TRBV12-3/TRBV12-4	TRBJ2-3	-	14	-	TGTGCCAGCAGTCCCCAGCATTCCACAGATACGCAGTATTTT	CASSPQHSTDTQYF
TRBV28	TRBJ1-1	-	13	-	TGTGCCAGCAGTGCTTACAGGGTCTCTGAAGCTTTCTTT	CASSAYRVSEAFF
TRBV2	TRBJ2-5	TRBD1	14	few	TGTGCCAGCAGTGAAACAGGGGGAAGAGAGACCCAGTACTTC	CASSETGGRETQYF
TRBV20-1	TRBJ2-3	-	14	-	TGCAGTGCCGCCCAGGGGCGCGTCACAGATACGCAGTATTTT	CSAAQGRVTDTQYF
TRBV5-1	TRBJ1-2	TRBD1	14	many	TGCGCCAGCAGCTCCTCGACAGGGAACTATGGCTACACCTTC	CASSSSTGNYGYTF
TRBV6-5	TRBJ2-2	TRBD2	18	few	TGTGCCAGCAGTTACTATACTAGCGGGAGGGCCTTCACCGGGGAGCTGTTTTTT	CASSYYTSGRAFTGELFF
TRBV20-1	TRBJ2-5	-	16	few	TGCAGTGCTAGAGATCGGGGGCCGACGTACCAAGAGACCCAGTACTTC	CSARDRGPTYQETQYF
TRBV15	TRBJ2-1	-	14	-	TGTGCCACCAGCATAAACCCCTTTAGCAATGAGCAGTTCTTC	CATSINPFSNEQFF
TRBV18	TRBJ1-5	-	15	many	TGTGCCAGCTCACCAGCAGGGAATAGCAATCAGCCCCAGCATTTT	CASSPAGNSNQPQHF
TRBV29-1	TRBJ2-1	-	16	-	TGCAGCGTTGAAGAGAGTTTCCAGCGGGTCTACAATGAGCAGTTCTTC	CSVEESFQRVYNEQFF
TRBV29-1	TRBJ2-6	TRBD2	14	-	TGCAGCGTTGAGCGGGAGCCTGGGGCCAACGTCCTGACTTTC	CSVEREPGANVLTF
TRBV20-1	TRBJ2-1	TRBD2	12	few	TGCAGTGCAGGCTTAGCGGGCTCGCAGCAGTTCTTC	CSAGLAGSQQFF
TRBV5-1	TRBJ1-2	-	15	once	TGCGCCAGCAGCTTGGCCACAGACCCATACTATGGCTACACCTTC	CASSLATDPYYGYTF
TRBV11-2	TRBJ1-2	TRBD1	18	few	TGTGCCAGCAGTTTTTCGATGGGACAGGGTGGCATCCAGTATGGCTACACCTTC	CASSFSMGQGGIQYGYTF
TRBV18	TRBJ2-7	-	18	-	TGTGCCAGCTCACCCCTCCTCAGCGGGCCGACCCTTCCTACCGAGCAGTACTTC	CASSPLLSGPTLPTEQYF
TRBV20-1	TRBJ2-5	-	13	-	TGCAGTGCTAGAGACACACTCCAAGAGACCCAGTACTTC	CSARDTLQETQYF
TRBV28	TRBJ2-3	TRBD1	18	few	TGTGCCAGCAGCCTTGAGGGGGCTGTCAGGTTTAGCACAGATACGCAGTATTTT	CASSLEGAVRFSTDTQYF
TRBV11-3	TRBJ2-7	-	11	-	TGTGCCAGCAGCTTTAATATCGAGCAGTACTTC	CASSFNIEQYF
TRBV4-2	TRBJ1-3	-	17	-	TGTGCCAGCAGCCAAGATTCGGTATCCTCCTCTGGAAACACCATATATTTT	CASSQDSVSSSGNTIYF
TRBV5-4	TRBJ2-7	TRBD1	13	few	TGTGCCAGCAGCAGTGTACAGGGGGCAGGGCAGTACTTC	CASSSVQGAGQYF
TRBV29-1	TRBJ1-2	-	12	-	TGCAGCGTTGAAAGGACCAACTATGGCTACACCTTC	CSVERTNYGYTF
TRBV7-9	TRBJ1-5	-	14	few	TGTGCCAGCAGCTTATCGGATACTAGCTCCCCCCAGCATTTT	CASSLSDTSSPQHF
TRBV7-9	TRBJ2-7	-	12	-	TGTGCCAGCTCGATGAGCTCCTACGAGCAGTACTTC	CASSMSSYEQYF
TRBV7-8	TRBJ2-7	TRBD2	15	-	TGTGCCAGCAGCTTAAGCGGGAGTTCCCCCTACGAGCAGTACTTC	CASSLSGSSPYEQYF
TRBV24-1	TRBJ2-5	-	9	few	TGTGCCACCAGTGACCCTGACGACTTC	CATSDPDDF
TRBV7-2	TRBJ2-5	-	15	few	TGTGCCAGCAGCTTAAGGTCCCAAACCCAAGAGACCCAGTACTTC	CASSLRSQTQETQYF
TRBV2	TRBJ2-6	-	14	few	TGTGCCAGCGCAGGGGCCTCCGGGGCCAACGTCCTGACTTTC	CASAGASGANVLTF